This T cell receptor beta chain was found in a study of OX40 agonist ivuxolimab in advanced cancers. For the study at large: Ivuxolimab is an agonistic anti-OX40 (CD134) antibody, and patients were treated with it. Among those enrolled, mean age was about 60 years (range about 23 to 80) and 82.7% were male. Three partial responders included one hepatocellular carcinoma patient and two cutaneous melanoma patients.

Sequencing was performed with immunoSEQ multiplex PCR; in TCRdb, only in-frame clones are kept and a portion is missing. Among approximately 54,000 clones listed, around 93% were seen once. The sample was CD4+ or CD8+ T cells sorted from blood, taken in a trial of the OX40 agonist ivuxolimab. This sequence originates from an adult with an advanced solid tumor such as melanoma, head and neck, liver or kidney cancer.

CDR3 in amino acids: CASSVGGGNEKLFF. Here the CDR3 DNA reads TGTGCCAGCAGCGTAGGAGGCGGTAATGAAAAACTGTTTTTT. V and J are TRBV9 and TRBJ1-4; no clear D. The germline CDR1 and CDR2 sequences are SGDLS and YYNGEE. This CDR3 spans 14 amino acids. The V end was cut by 0 bases, the J end by 4 bases, with 7 bases between.